This T cell receptor (beta chain) was documented in a study of blood T cells in healthy people across ages. General study results and limits: Age brought a roughly linear fall in TCR beta diversity measured per million T cells. Higher naive T cell percentage went strongly together with higher TCR beta diversity.

The second PCR ran roughly 6 to 12 cycles with a sample-barcoded 5' primer and J-beta primers. TCRdb redid the calling of the 5' RACE reads with MiXCR, one entry per CDR3 protein. Here the sample spans some 1.5 million distinct CDR3 sequences, 35% to 45% being singletons. This clonotype showed up just once. Its antigen is unknown. CDR1 is ENHRY, CDR2 SYGVKD, per germline. The CDR3 runs to 15 residues. The chain employs TRBV10-3 and TRBJ2-7; D perhaps matches TRBD2 (7 bases). The J call may not be correct, given that the DNA end is closer to TRBJ2-5. The sample consisted of blood. This clonotype was sampled from a woman younger than 30 in good health. The CDR3 sequence is CAISESSGGAETQYF. DNA of the CDR3: TGTGCCATCAGTGAGTCATCGGGGGGCGCCGAGACCCAGTACTTC.